Sequencing of this TCR beta chain was carried out in a study of shared clonotypes between healthy human individuals. TCRdb's copy holds only in-frame clones and misses some; the assay was immunoSEQ multiplex PCR. The sample contains under 2,500,000 clones, approximately 94% of which appear only once. The CDR3 spans 14 residues. The germline CDR1 and CDR2 sequences are LNHDA and SQIVND (reference sequence). The V end was cut by 7 bases, the J end by 2 bases, with 12 bases between. Findings of the study overall: Sequencing depth was predicted to influence how clonotypes are shared among donors. At large depth, rarefaction still showed sorted-subset sequencing to be incomplete. Researchers sampled only blood; tissue repertoires likely differ. Naive CD4 clonotype sharing across a few donors was about 5%.

Concerning this clone: Its antigen is undetermined.

V gene TRBV19 combines with J gene TRBJ2-4; a possible D gene is TRBD1 (6 bases). The clonotype comes from a man between 18 and 35 years old in good health. The sample taken for sequencing was naive CD4+ T cells sorted from blood. This sample's subset: CD45RA+ positively selected. The CDR3 spells CASNIQGSKNIQYF. DNA for the CDR3: TGTGCCAGTAACATACAGGGCTCCAAAAACATTCAGTACTTC.